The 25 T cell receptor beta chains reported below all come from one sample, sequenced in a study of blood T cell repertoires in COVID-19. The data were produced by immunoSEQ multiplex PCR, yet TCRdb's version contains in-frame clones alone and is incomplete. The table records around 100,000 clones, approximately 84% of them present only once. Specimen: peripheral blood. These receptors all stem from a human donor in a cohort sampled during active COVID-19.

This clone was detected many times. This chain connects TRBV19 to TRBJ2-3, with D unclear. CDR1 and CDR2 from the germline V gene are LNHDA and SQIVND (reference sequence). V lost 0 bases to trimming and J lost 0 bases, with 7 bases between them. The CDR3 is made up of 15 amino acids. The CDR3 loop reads CASSIDVRSTDTQYF. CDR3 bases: TGTGCCAGTAGTATAGACGTCAGAAGCACAGATACGCAGTATTTT.

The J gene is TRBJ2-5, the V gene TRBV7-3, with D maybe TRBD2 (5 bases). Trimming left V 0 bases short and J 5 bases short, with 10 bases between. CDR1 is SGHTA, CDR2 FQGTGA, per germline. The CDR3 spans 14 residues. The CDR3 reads CASSLTSASETQYF. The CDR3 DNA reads TGTGCCAGCAGCTTAACCTCTGCTAGCGAGACCCAGTACTTC.

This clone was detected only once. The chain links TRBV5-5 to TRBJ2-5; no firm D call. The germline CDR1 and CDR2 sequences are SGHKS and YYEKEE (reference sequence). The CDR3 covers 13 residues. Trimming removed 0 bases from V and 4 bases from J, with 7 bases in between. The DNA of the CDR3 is TGTGCCAGCAGCTTGGTCACTCCAGAGACCCAGTACTTC. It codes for CASSLVTPETQYF.

The CDR3 DNA reads TGTGCCAGCAGCTGGGGACAGATCTCTGGAAACACCATATATTTT. The encoded protein is CASSWGQISGNTIYF. This rearrangement joins TRBV5-6 to TRBJ1-3; 7 bases are a match to TRBD1. The CDR3 spans 15 residues. The V gene end was trimmed by 3 bases and the J gene end by 0 bases; junction bases not matched to a gene: 3. Germline-derived CDR1 and CDR2 are SGHDT and YYEEEE.

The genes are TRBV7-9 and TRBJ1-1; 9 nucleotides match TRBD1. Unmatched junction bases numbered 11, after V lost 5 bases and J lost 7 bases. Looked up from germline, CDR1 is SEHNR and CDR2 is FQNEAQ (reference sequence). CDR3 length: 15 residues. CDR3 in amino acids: CASSALTGGMGEAFF. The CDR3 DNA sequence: TGTGCCAGCAGCGCGCTCACAGGGGGCATGGGTGAAGCTTTCTTT.

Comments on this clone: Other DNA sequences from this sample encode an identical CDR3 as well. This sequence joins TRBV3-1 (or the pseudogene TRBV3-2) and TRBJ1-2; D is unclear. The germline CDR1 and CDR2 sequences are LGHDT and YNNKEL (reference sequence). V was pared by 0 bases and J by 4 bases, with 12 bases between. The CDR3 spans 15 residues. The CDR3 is CASSQDGGGGYGYTF. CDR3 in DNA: TGTGCCAGCAGCCAAGATGGTGGAGGAGGCTATGGCTACACCTTC.

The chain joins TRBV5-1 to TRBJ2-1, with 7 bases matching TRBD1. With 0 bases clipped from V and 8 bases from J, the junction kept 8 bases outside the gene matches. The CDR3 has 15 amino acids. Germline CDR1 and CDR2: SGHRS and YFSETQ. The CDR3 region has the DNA TGCGCCAGCAGCTTGGGGTCAGGGGGTGAGGATGAGCAGTTCTTC. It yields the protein CASSLGSGGEDEQFF.

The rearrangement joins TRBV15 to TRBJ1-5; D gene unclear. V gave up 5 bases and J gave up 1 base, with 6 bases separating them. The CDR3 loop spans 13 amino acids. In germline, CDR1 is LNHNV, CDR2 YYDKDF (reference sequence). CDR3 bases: TGTGCCACCAGCGTACGGAGCAATCAGCCCCAGCATTTT. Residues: CATSVRSNQPQHF.

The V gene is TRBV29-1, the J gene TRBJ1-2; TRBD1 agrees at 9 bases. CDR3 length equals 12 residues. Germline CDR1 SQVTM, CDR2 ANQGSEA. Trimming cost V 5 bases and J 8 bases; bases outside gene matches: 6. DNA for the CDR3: TGCAGCGTTACAACAGGGGGCCAGGGCTACACCTTC. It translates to CSVTTGGQGYTF.

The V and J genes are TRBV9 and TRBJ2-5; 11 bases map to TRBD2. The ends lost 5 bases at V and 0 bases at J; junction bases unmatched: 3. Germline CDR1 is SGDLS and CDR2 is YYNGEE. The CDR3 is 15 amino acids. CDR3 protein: CASRQLAGDQETQYF. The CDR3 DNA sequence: TGTGCCAGCAGACAACTAGCGGGGGACCAAGAGACCCAGTACTTC.

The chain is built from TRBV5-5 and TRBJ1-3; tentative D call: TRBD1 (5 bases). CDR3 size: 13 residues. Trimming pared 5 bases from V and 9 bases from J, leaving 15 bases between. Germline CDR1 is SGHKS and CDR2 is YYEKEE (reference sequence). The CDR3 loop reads CASRPGSQGTIYF. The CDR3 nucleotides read TGTGCCAGCAGACCGGGCTCTCAGGGCACCATATATTTT.

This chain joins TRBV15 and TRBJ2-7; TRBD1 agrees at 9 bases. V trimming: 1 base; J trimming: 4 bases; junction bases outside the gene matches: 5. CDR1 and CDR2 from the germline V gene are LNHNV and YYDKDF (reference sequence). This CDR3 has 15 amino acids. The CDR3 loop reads CATSRAGQGQYEQYF. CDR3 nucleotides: TGTGCCACCAGCAGAGCGGGACAGGGACAATACGAGCAGTACTTC.

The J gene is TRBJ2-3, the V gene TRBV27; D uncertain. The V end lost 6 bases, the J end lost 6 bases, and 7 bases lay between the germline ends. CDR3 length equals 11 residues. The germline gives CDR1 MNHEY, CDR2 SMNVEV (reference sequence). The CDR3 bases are TGTGCCAGCAGCTCTTCCGATACGCAGTATTTT. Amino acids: CASSSSDTQYF.

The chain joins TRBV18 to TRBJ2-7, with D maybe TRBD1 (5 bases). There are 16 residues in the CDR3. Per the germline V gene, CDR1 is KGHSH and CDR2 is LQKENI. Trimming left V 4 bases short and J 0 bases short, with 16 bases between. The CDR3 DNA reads TGTGCCAGCTCACTACCGCCAGGGCGGACCTCCTACGAGCAGTACTTC. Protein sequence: CASSLPPGRTSYEQYF.

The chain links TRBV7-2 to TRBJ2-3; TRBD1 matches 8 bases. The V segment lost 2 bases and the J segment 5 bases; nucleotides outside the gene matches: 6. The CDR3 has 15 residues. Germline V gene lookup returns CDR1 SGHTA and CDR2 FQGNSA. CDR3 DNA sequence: TGTGCCAGCAGCTTATGGTCAGGGGGCAGAGATACGCAGTATTTT. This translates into CASSLWSGGRDTQYF.

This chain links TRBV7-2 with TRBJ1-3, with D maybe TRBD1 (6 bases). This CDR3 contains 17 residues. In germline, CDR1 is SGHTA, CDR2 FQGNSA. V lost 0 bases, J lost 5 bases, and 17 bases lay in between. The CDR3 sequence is CASSLARGGATRNTIYF. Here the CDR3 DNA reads TGTGCCAGCAGCTTAGCCCGTGGGGGGGCCACAAGAAACACCATATATTTT.

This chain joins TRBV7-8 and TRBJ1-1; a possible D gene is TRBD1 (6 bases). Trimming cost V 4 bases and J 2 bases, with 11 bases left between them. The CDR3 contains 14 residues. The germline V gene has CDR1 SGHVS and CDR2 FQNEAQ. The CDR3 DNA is TGTGCCAGCAGCTCGGGACATCGTAACACTGAAGCTTTCTTT. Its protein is CASSSGHRNTEAFF.

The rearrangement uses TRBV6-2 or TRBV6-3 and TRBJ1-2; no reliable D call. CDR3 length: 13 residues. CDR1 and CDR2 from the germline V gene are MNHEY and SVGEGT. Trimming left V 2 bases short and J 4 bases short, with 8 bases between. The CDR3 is CASSYDTAYGYTF. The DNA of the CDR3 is TGTGCCAGCAGTTACGACACAGCCTATGGCTACACCTTC.

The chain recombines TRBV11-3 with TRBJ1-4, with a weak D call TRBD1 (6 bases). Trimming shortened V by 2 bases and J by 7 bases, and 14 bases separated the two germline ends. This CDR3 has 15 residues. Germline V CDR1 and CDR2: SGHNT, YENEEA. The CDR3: CASSLLGGPTEKLFF. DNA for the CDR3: TGTGCCAGCAGCTTACTAGGGGGACCTACTGAAAAACTGTTTTTT.

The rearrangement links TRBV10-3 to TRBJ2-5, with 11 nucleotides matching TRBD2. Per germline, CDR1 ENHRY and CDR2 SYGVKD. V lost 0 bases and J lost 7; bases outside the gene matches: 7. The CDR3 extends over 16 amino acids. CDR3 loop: CAISESVSGGAGTQYF. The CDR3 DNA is TGTGCCATCAGTGAGTCGGTTAGCGGGGGGGCCGGGACCCAGTACTTC.

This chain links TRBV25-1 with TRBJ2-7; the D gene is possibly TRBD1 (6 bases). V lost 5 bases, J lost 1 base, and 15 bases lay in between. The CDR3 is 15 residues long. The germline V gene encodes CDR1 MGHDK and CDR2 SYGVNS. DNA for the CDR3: TGTGCCAGCAGTTCTCGGACAGAGAATTCCTACGAGCAGTACTTC. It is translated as CASSSRTENSYEQYF.

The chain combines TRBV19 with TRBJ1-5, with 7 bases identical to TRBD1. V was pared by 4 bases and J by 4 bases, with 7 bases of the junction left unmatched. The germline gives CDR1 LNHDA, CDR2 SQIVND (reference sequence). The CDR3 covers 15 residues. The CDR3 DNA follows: TGTGCCAGTAGTACCTCGACAGGGATTAATCAGCCCCAGCATTTT. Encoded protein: CASSTSTGINQPQHF.

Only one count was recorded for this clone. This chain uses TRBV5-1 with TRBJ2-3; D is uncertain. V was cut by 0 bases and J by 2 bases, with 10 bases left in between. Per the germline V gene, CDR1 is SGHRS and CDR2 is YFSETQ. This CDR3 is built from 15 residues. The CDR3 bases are TGCGCCAGCAGCTTGGTTTTGGGCAACACAGATACGCAGTATTTT. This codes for CASSLVLGNTDTQYF.

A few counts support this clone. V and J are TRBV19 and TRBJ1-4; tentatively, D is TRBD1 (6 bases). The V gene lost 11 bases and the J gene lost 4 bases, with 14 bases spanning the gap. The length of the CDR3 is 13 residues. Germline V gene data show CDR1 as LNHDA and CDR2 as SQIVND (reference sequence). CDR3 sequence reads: CAAKGDINEKLFF. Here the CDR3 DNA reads TGTGCCGCCAAGGGGGACATTAATGAAAAACTGTTTTTT.

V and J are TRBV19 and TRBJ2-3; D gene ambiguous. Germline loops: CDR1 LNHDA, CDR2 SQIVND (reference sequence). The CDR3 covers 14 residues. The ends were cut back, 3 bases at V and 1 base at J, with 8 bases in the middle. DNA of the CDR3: TGTGCCAGTAGTATCGACACCGGCACAGATACGCAGTATTTT. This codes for CASSIDTGTDTQYF. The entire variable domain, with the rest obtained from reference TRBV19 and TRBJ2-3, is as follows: DGGITQSPKYLFRKEGQNVTLSCEQNLNHDAMYWYRQDPGQGLRLIYYSQIVNDFQKGDIAEGYSVSREKKESFPLTVTSAQKNPTAFYLCASSIDTGTDTQYFGPGTRLTVL.